The 22 T cell receptor beta chains reported below all come from one sample, sequenced in a study of metastatic and nonmetastatic thyroid tumors (dated by TCRdb to about 2020). No treatment had been received by any patient before thyroid surgery. The library relied on PCR. Sequencing was carried out with an Illumina HiSeq 4000. TCRdb trimmed public reads at Q25 via fastp, called clones via MiXCR and kept in-frame beta chains. Within this sample are tens of thousands of clones, with 12% of them counted one time only. Around 9% of the sample lies in the top ten. Sequenced: blood. The receptors were sampled from a male donor with papillary thyroid cancer or a benign thyroid nodule (not recorded which). Some clones in this sample may be carry-over from other donors' samples.

This clone is labeled medium-sized. The chain recombines TRBV6-1 with TRBJ2-7, with D tentatively TRBD2 (6 bases). V was clipped by 4 bases and J by 3 bases, with 13 bases between them. The CDR3 extends over 14 amino acids. Germline CDR1 and CDR2: MNHNS and SASEGT. The CDR3 loop is CASSASGVRYEQYF. The CDR3 DNA follows: TGTGCCAGCAGTGCTTCGGGAGTCCGCTACGAGCAGTACTTC.

In this sample, this clone turned up many times. This chain uses TRBV4-2 with TRBJ2-7; the match to TRBD2 covers 11 bases. CDR1 LGHNA and CDR2 YNFKEQ come from the germline V gene. J lost 3 bases, V lost 3 bases, and 4 bases had no gene match. The CDR3 spans 15 residues. The CDR3 bases are TGTGCCAGCAGCCAGGACACTAGCGGGAGCTACGAGCAGTACTTC. Amino acids: CASSQDTSGSYEQYF.

This clone was seen ten or more times. The chain uses TRBV19 and TRBJ2-7, with 10 positions matching TRBD2. This CDR3 contains 16 residues. Looked up from germline, CDR1 is LNHDA and CDR2 is SQIVND (reference sequence). V lost 4 bases, J lost 3 bases, and 9 bases stayed unmatched. CDR3 sequence (DNA): TGTGCCAGTAGTACTTATATAGCGGGAGGTATCTACGAGCAGTACTTC. It encodes CASSTYIAGGIYEQYF.

In the case of this clone: This could be a read error, since a much larger clone is one nucleotide away. The genes are TRBV5-1 and TRBJ2-2; 7 positions match TRBD1. Germline V gene sequence: CDR1 SGHRS, CDR2 YFSETQ. The CDR3 contains 15 residues. This chain's CDR3 is CASSLDPQGTGEPFF. The DNA of the CDR3 is TGCGCCAGCAGCTTGGACCCACAGGGGACCGGGGAGCCGTTTTTT.

This clone turned up a few times. A much larger clone sits a single nucleotide away, making a read error possible. The chain has TRBV10-3 and TRBJ2-7, with D possibly matching TRBD2 (6 bases). Germline-derived CDR1 and CDR2 are ENHRY and SYGVKD. The CDR3 totals 17 residues. Trimming shortened V by 4 bases and J by 3 bases, and 22 bases separated the two germline ends. The CDR3 nucleotides read TGTGCCATCAGTGGGTCGGAGATGGCGAGGGGAGGCTACGAGCAGTACTTC. Its translation is CAISGSEMARGGYEQYF.

This clone is judged medium-sized. The genes are TRBV6-1 and TRBJ1-2; D may be TRBD1 (6 bases). Trimming cost V 2 bases and J 8 bases, with 12 bases left between them. Germline-derived CDR1 and CDR2 are MNHNS and SASEGT. There are 13 residues in the CDR3. CDR3 loop: CASSEKGVDGYTF. CDR3 bases: TGTGCCAGCAGTGAAAAGGGGGTAGACGGCTACACCTTC.

This clone was observed at least ten times. The genes are TRBV20-1 and TRBJ2-1; the D gene is possibly TRBD2 (6 bases). The CDR3 is 16 amino acids. Deletions cut 5 bases from V and 3 bases from J, with 20 bases between. Germline V gene data show CDR1 as DFQATT and CDR2 as SNEGSKA (reference sequence). The CDR3, as DNA: TGCAGTGCTCCCTCTCCGGGAGCGGCCCACTACAATGAGCAGTTCTTC. This codes for CSAPSPGAAHYNEQFF.

Ten or more counts support this clone. The chain couples TRBV7-8 to TRBJ2-1; 11 bases fit TRBD2. There are 17 residues in the CDR3. V gave up 2 bases and J gave up 4 bases; unmatched junction bases: 7. Germline CDR1 SGHVS, CDR2 FQNEAQ. CDR3 sequence (DNA): TGTGCCAGCAGCTTACGAGGGACTAGCGGAGGATACAATGAGCAGTTCTTC. Protein: CASSLRGTSGGYNEQFF.

This clone showed up just a few times. This may stem from a read error, because a much larger clone lies one nucleotide away. The CDR3 ends on some other residue instead of the conserved phenylalanine or tryptophan, so this is likely a read error. V usage is TRBV6-5 and J usage is TRBJ1-1; D ambiguous. The CDR3 is 15 residues long. Per germline, CDR1 MNHEY and CDR2 SVGAGI. V shed 2 bases and J shed 4 bases, with 14 bases lying between them. The CDR3 DNA reads as TGTGCCAGCAGTTACAAAATTGAGCGGAGCACTGAAGCTTTCTCT. Translation gives CASSYKIERSTEAFS.

The rearrangement joins TRBV4-1 to TRBJ2-7, with 8 bases identical to TRBD1. Germline loops: CDR1 MGHRA, CDR2 YSYEKL. The J segment lost 2 bases and the V segment lost 4 bases, leaving 7 bases of the junction unmatched. The CDR3 extends over 15 amino acids. The CDR3 sequence is CASSLETGETYEQYF. The CDR3 DNA sequence: TGCGCCAGCAGCCTTGAGACAGGGGAAACCTACGAGCAGTACTTC.

This clone showed up many times. The chain joins TRBV7-8 to TRBJ1-3; tentative D call: TRBD1 (5 bases). V lost 0 bases and J lost 11, with 20 bases in between. The germline V gene encodes CDR1 SGHVS and CDR2 FQNEAQ. This CDR3 is built from 16 residues. For the CDR3, the DNA is TGTGCCAGCAGCTTAGCGGGCCGGGGGACCCTCGGCGCCATATATTTT. Translated, it gives CASSLAGRGTLGAIYF.

This clone was counted ten times or more. The chain recombines TRBV20-1 with TRBJ2-7; TRBD2 is a possible D gene (5 bases). The germline V gene has CDR1 DFQATT and CDR2 SNEGSKA (reference sequence). This CDR3 contains 11 residues. V lost 6 bases and J 1 base, leaving 7 bases between the germline ends. DNA of the CDR3: TGCAGTGCGCGGACTTCCTACGAGCAGTACTTC. Its translation is CSARTSYEQYF.

This clone was seen many times. The rearrangement uses TRBV9 and TRBJ2-1; D is unresolved. Germline V gives CDR1 SGDLS, CDR2 YYNGEE. CDR3 length: 13 residues. Trimming took off 0 bases at V and 6 bases at J, with 7 bases between the two ends. CDR3 loop: CASSVAYRNEQFF. The CDR3 DNA is TGTGCCAGCAGCGTAGCCTACCGCAATGAGCAGTTCTTC.

The sample holds many counts of this clone. Possible read error: a much larger clone is one base away. The V and J genes are TRBV28 and TRBJ2-7, with D possibly TRBD1 on 5 matching bases. In germline, CDR1 is MDHEN, CDR2 SYDVKM. This CDR3 contains 15 residues. In nucleotides, the CDR3 is TGTGCCAGCAGTTCGTGGACAAGAAGCTCCTGCGAGCAGTACTTC. Its protein is CASSSWTRSSCEQYF.

V is TRBV4-3 and J is TRBJ1-1, with 8 bases lining up with TRBD1. The V and J ends lost 1 base and 0 bases, in that order; junction bases with no gene match: 4. Germline CDR1 and CDR2: LGHNA and YSLEER. There are 16 residues in the CDR3. In DNA, the CDR3 is TGCGCCAGCAGCCAAGGACAGGGGCTGTTGAACACTGAAGCTTTCTTT. Translation gives CASSQGQGLLNTEAFF.

Ten or more counts support this clone. The rearrangement joins TRBV12-5 to TRBJ2-7; 8 nucleotides agree with TRBD1. Germline CDR1 and CDR2: LGHNT and FRNRAP. The CDR3 runs 16 residues. With 2 bases clipped from V and 1 base from J, the junction kept 7 bases outside the gene matches. As DNA, the CDR3 is TGTGCTAGTGGTTTGACCGGCGACAGGGGATCCTACGAGCAGTACTTC. It specifies CASGLTGDRGSYEQYF.

This clone was found many times. This rearrangement joins TRBV4-1 to TRBJ2-3; 12 positions match TRBD2. From germline, CDR1 is MGHRA and CDR2 YSYEKL. V shed 0 bases and J 4 bases; nucleotides not matched to a gene: 5. CDR3 length: 17 amino acids. CDR3: CASSQERLAGGPDTQYF. CDR3 bases: TGCGCCAGCAGCCAAGAGAGGCTAGCGGGAGGGCCAGATACGCAGTATTTT.

This clone was seen at least ten times. This chain joins TRBV27 and TRBJ2-2; 9 bases are a match to TRBD1. The CDR3 loop spans 15 amino acids. Trimming at V came to 7 bases and at J to 3 bases, leaving 6 bases not matched to a gene. Germline V gene data show CDR1 as MNHEY and CDR2 as SMNVEV (reference sequence). CDR3 bases: TGTGCCAGCAAAACGGGACAGGGTGACACCGGGGAGCTGTTTTTT. Protein: CASKTGQGDTGELFF.

This clone is medium-sized in the sample. The rearrangement joins TRBV19 to TRBJ1-5; maybe TRBD1 (6 bases). Trimming removed 1 base at V and 2 bases at J, with 9 bases between. This CDR3 is 15 amino acids long. The germline CDR1 and CDR2 sequences are LNHDA and SQIVND (reference sequence). CDR3 loop: CASSIGYRGNQPQHF. CDR3 bases: TGTGCCAGTAGTATAGGGTACAGGGGCAATCAGCCCCAGCATTTT. The entire variable domain, with the rest obtained from reference TRBV19 and TRBJ1-5, is as follows: DGGITQSPKYLFRKEGQNVTLSCEQNLNHDAMYWYRQDPGQGLRLIYYSQIVNDFQKGDIAEGYSVSREKKESFPLTVTSAQKNPTAFYLCASSIGYRGNQPQHFGDGTRLSIL.

This clone has ten or more counts. The chain carries TRBV20-1 and TRBJ2-1, with 7 bases lining up with TRBD1. Germline-derived CDR1 and CDR2 are DFQATT and SNEGSKA (reference sequence). The ends lost 5 bases at V and 5 bases at J; junction bases unmatched: 6. CDR3 length: 13 amino acids. In nucleotides, the CDR3 is TGCAGTGCTGCCGGGACAGAACACAATGAGCAGTTCTTC. Residues: CSAAGTEHNEQFF.

In its sample, this clone was seen many times. This CDR3 reads CSVEVNSDYGYTF. Here the CDR3 DNA reads TGCAGCGTTGAAGTTAACAGTGACTATGGCTACACCTTC. V gene TRBV29-1 combines with J gene TRBJ1-2; D is unclear. The CDR3 loop spans 13 amino acids. Germline V lookup: CDR1 SQVTM, CDR2 ANQGSEA. V gave up 1 base and J gave up 3 bases, with 9 bases separating them.

This clone was observed many times. CDR3: CASSPQAQYGYTF. The CDR3 region has the DNA TGTGCCAGCAGCCCCCAGGCCCAGTATGGCTACACCTTC. V usage is TRBV7-2 and J usage is TRBJ1-2; D remains ambiguous. The CDR3 covers 13 residues. The ends were cut back, 5 bases at V and 5 bases at J, with 12 bases in the middle. Per the germline V gene, CDR1 is SGHTA and CDR2 is FQGNSA.